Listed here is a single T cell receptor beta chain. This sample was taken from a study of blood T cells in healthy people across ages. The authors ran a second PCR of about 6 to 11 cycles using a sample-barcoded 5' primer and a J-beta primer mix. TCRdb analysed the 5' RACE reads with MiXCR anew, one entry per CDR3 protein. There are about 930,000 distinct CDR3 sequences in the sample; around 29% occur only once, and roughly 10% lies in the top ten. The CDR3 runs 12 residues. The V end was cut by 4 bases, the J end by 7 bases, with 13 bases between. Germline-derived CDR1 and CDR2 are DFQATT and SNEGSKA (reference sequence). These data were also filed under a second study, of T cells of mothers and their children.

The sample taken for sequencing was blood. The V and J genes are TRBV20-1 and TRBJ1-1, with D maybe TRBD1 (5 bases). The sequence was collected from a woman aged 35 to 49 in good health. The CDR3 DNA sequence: TGCAGTGCTACCGGGAGGGGATATGAAGCTTTCTTT. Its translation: CSATGRGYEAFF.